This T cell receptor (beta chain) is from a study of T cell changes during pregnancy in multiple sclerosis. The V end lost 1 base, the J end lost 8 bases, and 11 bases lay between the germline ends. The CDR3 runs 14 residues. Germline V lookup: CDR1 SEHNR, CDR2 FQNEAQ (reference sequence). The assay was immunoSEQ multiplex PCR, and TCRdb's table has in-frame clones only and misses some. The sample has some 28,000 clones; about 88% are singletons. The TCR sequence derives from a female donor with multiple sclerosis, enrolled in a pregnancy study. The gene calls are TRBV7-9 and TRBJ1-4; the D is unclear. The sample in question was CD8+ T cells from peripheral blood mononuclear cells, obtained before pregnancy. The CDR3 loop reads CASSLETEREKLFF. The CDR3 DNA is TGTGCCAGCAGCTTAGAAACAGAAAGGGAAAAACTGTTTTTT.